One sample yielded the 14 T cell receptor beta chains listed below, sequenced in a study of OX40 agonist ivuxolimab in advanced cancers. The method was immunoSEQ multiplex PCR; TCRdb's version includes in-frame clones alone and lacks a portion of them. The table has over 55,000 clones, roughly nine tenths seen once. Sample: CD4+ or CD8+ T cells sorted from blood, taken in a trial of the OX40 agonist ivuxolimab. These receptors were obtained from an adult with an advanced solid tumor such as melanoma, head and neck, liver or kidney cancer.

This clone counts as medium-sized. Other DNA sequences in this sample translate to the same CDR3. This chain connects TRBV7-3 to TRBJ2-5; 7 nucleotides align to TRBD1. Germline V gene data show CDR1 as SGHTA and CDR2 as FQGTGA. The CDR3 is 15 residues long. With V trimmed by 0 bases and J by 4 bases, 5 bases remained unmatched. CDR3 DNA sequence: TGTGCCAGCAGCTTAACAACAGGGGTAGGAGAGACCCAGTACTTC. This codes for CASSLTTGVGETQYF.

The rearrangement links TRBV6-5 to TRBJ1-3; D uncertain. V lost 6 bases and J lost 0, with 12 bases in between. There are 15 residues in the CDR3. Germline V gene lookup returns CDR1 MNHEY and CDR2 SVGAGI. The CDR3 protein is CASRRSSSSGNTIYF. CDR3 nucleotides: TGTGCCAGCAGACGATCTTCCAGCTCTGGAAACACCATATATTTT.

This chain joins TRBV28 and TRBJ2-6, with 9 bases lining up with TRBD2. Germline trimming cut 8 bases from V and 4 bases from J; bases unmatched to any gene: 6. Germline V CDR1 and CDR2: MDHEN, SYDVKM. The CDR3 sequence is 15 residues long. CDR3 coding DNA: TGTGCCAGCTCCGGACTAGCGATCGGGGCCAACGTCCTGACTTTC. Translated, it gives CASSGLAIGANVLTF.

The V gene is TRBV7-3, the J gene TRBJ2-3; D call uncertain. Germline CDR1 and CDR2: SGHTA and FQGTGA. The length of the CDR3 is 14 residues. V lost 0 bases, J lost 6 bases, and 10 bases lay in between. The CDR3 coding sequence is TGTGCCAGCAGCTTAACCCGGGTGTGGGATACGCAGTATTTT. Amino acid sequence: CASSLTRVWDTQYF.

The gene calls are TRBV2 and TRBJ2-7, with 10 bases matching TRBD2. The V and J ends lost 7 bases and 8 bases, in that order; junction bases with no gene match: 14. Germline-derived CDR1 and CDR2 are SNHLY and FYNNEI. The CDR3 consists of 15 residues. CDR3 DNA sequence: TGTGCCAGCATAGTAGTAGCGGGAGGAAAGGGGCAGCAGTACTTC. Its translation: CASIVVAGGKGQQYF.

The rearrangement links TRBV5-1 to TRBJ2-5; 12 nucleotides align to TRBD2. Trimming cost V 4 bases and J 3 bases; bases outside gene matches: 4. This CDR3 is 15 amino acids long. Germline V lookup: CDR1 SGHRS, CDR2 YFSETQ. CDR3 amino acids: CASSPRTSGEETQYF. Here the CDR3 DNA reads TGCGCCAGCAGCCCCCGGACTAGCGGGGAAGAGACCCAGTACTTC.

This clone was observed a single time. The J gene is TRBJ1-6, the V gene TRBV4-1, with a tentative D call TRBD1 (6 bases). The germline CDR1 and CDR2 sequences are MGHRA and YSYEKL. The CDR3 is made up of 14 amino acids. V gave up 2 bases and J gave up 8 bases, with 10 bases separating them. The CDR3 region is CASSQPGVYSPLHF. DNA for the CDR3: TGCGCCAGCAGCCAACCAGGGGTATATTCACCCCTCCACTTT.

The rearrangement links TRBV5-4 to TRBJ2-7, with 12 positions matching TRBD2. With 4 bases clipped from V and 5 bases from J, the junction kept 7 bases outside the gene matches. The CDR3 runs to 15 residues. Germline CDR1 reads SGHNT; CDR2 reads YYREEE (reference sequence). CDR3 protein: CASSQGLAGRDEQYF. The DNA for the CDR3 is TGTGCCAGCAGCCAAGGACTAGCGGGAAGGGACGAGCAGTACTTC. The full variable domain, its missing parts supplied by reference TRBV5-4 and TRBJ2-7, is ETGVTQSPTHLIKTRGQQVTLRCSSQSGHNTVSWYQQALGQGPQFIFQYYREEENGRGNFPPRFSGLQFPNYSSELNVNALELDDSALYLCASSQGLAGRDEQYFGPGTRLTVT.

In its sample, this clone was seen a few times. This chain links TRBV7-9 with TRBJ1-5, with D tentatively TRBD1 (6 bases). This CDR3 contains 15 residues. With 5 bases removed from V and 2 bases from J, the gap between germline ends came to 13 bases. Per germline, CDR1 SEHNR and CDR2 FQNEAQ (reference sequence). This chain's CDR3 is CASSKGDGGNQPQHF. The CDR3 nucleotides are TGTGCCAGCAGCAAGGGGGACGGAGGCAATCAGCCCCAGCATTTT.

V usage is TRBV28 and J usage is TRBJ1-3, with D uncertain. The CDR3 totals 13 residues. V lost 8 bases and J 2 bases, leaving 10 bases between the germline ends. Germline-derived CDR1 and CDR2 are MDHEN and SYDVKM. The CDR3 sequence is CASDSGPGNTIYF. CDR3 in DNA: TGTGCCAGCGATTCCGGGCCTGGAAACACCATATATTTT.

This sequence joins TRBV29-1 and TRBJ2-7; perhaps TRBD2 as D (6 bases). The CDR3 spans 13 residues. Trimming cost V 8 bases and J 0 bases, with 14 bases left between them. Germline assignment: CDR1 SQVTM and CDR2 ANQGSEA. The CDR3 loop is CSIRDSNSYEQYF. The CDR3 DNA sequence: TGCAGCATCCGGGACTCGAACTCCTACGAGCAGTACTTC.

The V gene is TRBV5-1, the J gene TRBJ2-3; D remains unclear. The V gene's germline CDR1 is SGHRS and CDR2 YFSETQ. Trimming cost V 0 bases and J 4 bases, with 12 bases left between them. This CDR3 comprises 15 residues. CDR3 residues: CASSLVWSSPDTQYF. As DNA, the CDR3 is TGCGCCAGCAGCTTGGTTTGGAGCTCCCCAGATACGCAGTATTTT. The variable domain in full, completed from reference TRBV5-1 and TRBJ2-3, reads KAGVTQTPRYLIKTRGQQVTLSCSPISGHRSVSWYQQTPGQGLQFLFEYFSETQRNKGNFPGRFSGRQFSNSRSEMNVSTLELGDSALYLCASSLVWSSPDTQYFGPGTRLTVL.

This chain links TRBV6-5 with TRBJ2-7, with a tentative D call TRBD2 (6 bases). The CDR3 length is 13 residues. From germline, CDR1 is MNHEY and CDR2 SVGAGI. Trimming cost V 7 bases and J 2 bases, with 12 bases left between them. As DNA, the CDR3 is TGTGCCAGCACCCCGCCGGGAGCCTACGAGCAGTACTTC. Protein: CASTPPGAYEQYF.

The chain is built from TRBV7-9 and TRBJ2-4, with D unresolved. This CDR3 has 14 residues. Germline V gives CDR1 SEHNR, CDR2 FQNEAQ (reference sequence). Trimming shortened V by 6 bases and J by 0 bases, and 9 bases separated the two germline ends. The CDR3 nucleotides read TGTGCCAGCAGTAGAGAGAGAGCCAAAAACATTCAGTACTTC. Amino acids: CASSRERAKNIQYF.